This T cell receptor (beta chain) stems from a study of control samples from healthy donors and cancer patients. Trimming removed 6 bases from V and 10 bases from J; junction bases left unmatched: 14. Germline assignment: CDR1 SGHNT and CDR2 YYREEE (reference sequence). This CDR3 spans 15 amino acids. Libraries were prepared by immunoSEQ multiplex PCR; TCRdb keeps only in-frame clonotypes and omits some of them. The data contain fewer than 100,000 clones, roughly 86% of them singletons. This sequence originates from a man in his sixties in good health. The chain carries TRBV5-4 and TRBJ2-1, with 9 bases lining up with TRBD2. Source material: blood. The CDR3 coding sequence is TGTGCCAGCAAAACGGAGGTTGGCGGGGGGGCCGAGCAGTTCTTC. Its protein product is CASKTEVGGGAEQFF.